Below, one T cell receptor beta chain is given with its context. Antigen unknown. The sample holds other DNA sequences that translate to the same CDR3. This CDR3 has 13 residues. Germline CDR1 is MDHEN and CDR2 is SYDVKM. V was clipped by 6 bases and J by 6 bases; unmatched bases: 6. The entry originates in a study of shared clonotypes between healthy human individuals. Findings and caveats of the study: The represented genetic and exposure-history diversity was limited by the small number of donors. With several donors compared, approximately 5.5% of naive CD4 clonotypes were shared. Researchers sampled only blood; tissue repertoires likely differ.

The assay was immunoSEQ multiplex PCR, and TCRdb's table has in-frame clones only and misses some. Of around 700,000 clones listed, around 73% are singletons. This TCR was recovered from a woman aged 25 to 39 in good health. Sequencing used memory CD4+ T cells sorted from blood. Subset denoted: CD45RA-negative fraction. The gene calls are TRBV28 and TRBJ1-1, with 8 positions matching TRBD1. The CDR3 region has the DNA TGTGCCAGCAGCAGCGGACAGGGCGCTGAAGCTTTCTTT. Amino acids: CASSSGQGAEAFF.